These 26 T cell receptor beta chains share one sample of origin, sequenced in a study of chemoradiotherapy in HPV16-positive cancers (dated by TCRdb to the early 2020s). The library was prepared using the immunoSEQ multiplex PCR assay. The source is immuneACCESS, and TCRdb retained only in-frame sequences with V and J called. Part of the clones is not carried over; for the studies checked, unresolved V genes explain less than half of this, and the remainder is unexplained. Within this sample are about 32,000 clones, with around 88% of them counted one time only. The top ten constitute 4.5% to 6% of the sample. Source: blood, taken from a patient who underwent chemoradiotherapy. The receptors originated from a human donor with HPV-associated anogenital cancer.

This chain uses TRBV6-5 with TRBJ1-2, with D uncertain. This CDR3 contains 13 residues. Germline V gene sequence: CDR1 MNHEY, CDR2 SVGAGI. Trimming took 6 bases from V and 4 from J, leaving 12 bases between them. The CDR3 nucleotides are TGTGCCAGCAGAAGCGGAGCCGGCTATGGCTACACCTTC. Its protein is CASRSGAGYGYTF.

The rearrangement joins TRBV7-9 to TRBJ1-2; D call uncertain. The CDR3 covers 11 residues. V was cut by 4 bases and J by 3 bases, with 3 bases left in between. Germline V gene data show CDR1 as SEHNR and CDR2 as FQNEAQ (reference sequence). DNA of the CDR3: TGTGCCAGCAGCTCCTACTATGGCTACACCTTC. Its translation is CASSSYYGYTF.

This clone has only a few counts. This rearrangement joins TRBV27 to TRBJ2-7; 10 bases align to TRBD1. The V gene end was trimmed by 8 bases and the J gene end by 4 bases; junction bases not matched to a gene: 5. The CDR3 contains 13 residues. Germline CDR1 is MNHEY and CDR2 is SMNVEV (reference sequence). As DNA, the CDR3 is TGTGCCAGCTCGAGGGACAGGGGATACGAGCAGTACTTC. Protein product: CASSRDRGYEQYF.

The chain recombines TRBV9 with TRBJ1-2; 7 bases line up with TRBD1. The CDR3 covers 15 residues. In germline, CDR1 is SGDLS, CDR2 YYNGEE. Trimming at V came to 0 bases and at J to 3 bases, leaving 5 bases not matched to a gene. The CDR3 DNA reads as TGTGCCAGCAGCGTAGACGCGGGGACAGACTATGGCTACACCTTC. Its translation: CASSVDAGTDYGYTF.

The chain links TRBV4-2 to TRBJ2-1; 7 positions agree with TRBD1. The CDR3 runs 15 residues. The ends lost 4 bases at V and 4 bases at J; junction bases unmatched: 7. Germline CDR1 and CDR2: LGHNA and YNFKEQ. The CDR3 sequence is CASSRRQGEYNEQFF. In DNA form, the CDR3 reads TGTGCCAGCAGCCGAAGGCAGGGGGAGTACAATGAGCAGTTCTTC.

The rearrangement links TRBV5-1 to TRBJ2-3, with 15 bases identical to TRBD2. J was trimmed by 3 bases and V by 0 bases; bases with no gene match: 11. The CDR3 runs 20 residues. Germline V CDR1 and CDR2: SGHRS, YFSETQ. CDR3 residues: CASSLEGLAGGPGATDTQYF. The CDR3, as DNA: TGCGCCAGCAGCTTGGAAGGACTAGCGGGGGGGCCGGGTGCTACAGATACGCAGTATTTT.

Only a few counts were recorded for this clone. The CDR3 is CALYGPTGELFF. DNA for the CDR3: TGTGCCCTGTATGGGCCCACCGGGGAGCTGTTTTTT. V gene TRBV6-6 combines with J gene TRBJ2-2; no reliable D call. V was shortened by 11 bases and J by 4 bases, with 11 bases between the two germline ends. Germline values: CDR1 MNHNY, CDR2 SVGAGI (reference sequence). CDR3 length equals 12 residues.

This chain links TRBV5-6 with TRBJ2-5; 15 bases are a match to TRBD2. The CDR3 loop spans 18 amino acids. Trimming took 3 bases from V and 0 from J; bases not matched to a gene: 6. Looked up from germline, CDR1 is SGHDT and CDR2 is YYEEEE. As DNA, the CDR3 is TGTGCCAGCAGCTCTCAAGGACTAGCGGGGGGGTACCAAGAGACCCAGTACTTC. It translates to CASSSQGLAGGYQETQYF.

This clone appeared once. The chain uses TRBV13 and TRBJ1-1; 9 bases are shared with TRBD1. Germline CDR1 PRHDT, CDR2 FYEKMQ (reference sequence). With V trimmed by 5 bases and J by 0 bases, 7 bases remained unmatched. The length of the CDR3 is 16 residues. The CDR3 loop is CASSLEGQGMNTEAFF. CDR3 DNA sequence: TGTGCCAGCAGCCTAGAGGGACAGGGCATGAACACTGAAGCTTTCTTT.

The chain combines TRBV18 with TRBJ2-3; 10 bases are shared with TRBD1. Losses at the gene ends were 5 bases for V and 4 bases for J; bases not matched to a gene: 3. CDR3 length: 14 amino acids. Germline-derived CDR1 and CDR2 are KGHSH and LQKENI. CDR3 in amino acids: CASSGGQGADTQYF. The CDR3 nucleotides read TGTGCCAGCTCAGGTGGACAGGGGGCAGATACGCAGTATTTT.

The genes are TRBV30 and TRBJ1-1; 10 bases match TRBD1. Germline CDR1 reads GTSNPN; CDR2 reads SVGIG (reference sequence). With 5 bases clipped from V and 5 bases from J, the junction kept 11 bases outside the gene matches. This CDR3 contains 15 residues. The CDR3 here is CAWELPGTGDTEAFF. The DNA for the CDR3 is TGTGCCTGGGAATTACCCGGGACAGGGGATACTGAAGCTTTCTTT.

V is TRBV30 and J is TRBJ1-2; TRBD1 aligns across 7 bases. Germline V gene data show CDR1 as GTSNPN and CDR2 as SVGIG (reference sequence). CDR3 size: 14 residues. The V segment lost 5 bases and the J segment 4 bases; nucleotides outside the gene matches: 10. The CDR3 sequence: CAWAKRDRSYGYTF. The CDR3 coding sequence is TGTGCCTGGGCAAAAAGGGACAGATCCTATGGCTACACCTTC. Full variable domain (rest looked up from reference TRBV30 and TRBJ1-2): SQTIHQWPATLVQPVGSPLSLECTVEGTSNPNLYWYRQAAGRGLQLLFYSVGIGQISSEVPQNLSASRPQDRQFILSSKKLLLSDSGFYLCAWAKRDRSYGYTFGSGTRLTVV.

This clone has just one count. The chain is built from TRBV27 and TRBJ2-2; D gene unclear. This CDR3 spans 11 amino acids. Between the trimmed V and J ends, which lost 6 bases and 4 bases, there was a span of 3 bases. CDR1 and CDR2 from the germline V gene are MNHEY and SMNVEV (reference sequence). DNA for the CDR3: TGTGCCAGCAGCCTCACCGGGGAGCTGTTTTTT. Translation gives CASSLTGELFF.

Only one count was recorded for this clone. The V gene is TRBV4-1, the J gene TRBJ1-5; the D gene is possibly TRBD1 (6 bases). The germline gives CDR1 MGHRA, CDR2 YSYEKL. This CDR3 has 15 residues. V was pared by 3 bases and J by 5 bases, with 14 bases between. Here the CDR3 DNA reads TGCGCCAGCAGCCAGGTAGGGGGAGTCGATCAGCCCCAGCATTTT. This translates into CASSQVGGVDQPQHF.

The DNA for the CDR3 is TGTGCCAGTAGTCTGGGACAGGGTATTCAGCCCCAGCATTTT. It specifies CASSLGQGIQPQHF. J is TRBJ1-5 and V is TRBV19; 9 bases line up with TRBD1. This CDR3 comprises 14 residues. Germline V gives CDR1 LNHDA, CDR2 SQIVND (reference sequence). J gave up 6 bases and V 5 bases, and 5 bases lay outside the gene matches.

The chain uses TRBV4-2 and TRBJ1-6; possible D gene TRBD1, 5 bases. Germline CDR1 LGHNA, CDR2 YNFKEQ. This CDR3 contains 17 residues. The V end was cut by 1 base, the J end by 5 bases, with 15 bases between. In nucleotides, the CDR3 is TGTGCCAGCAGCCAAGGGCCCTTGGGACCCAATAATTCACCCCTCCACTTT. Its protein is CASSQGPLGPNNSPLHF.

J is TRBJ2-1 and V is TRBV19, with D perhaps matching TRBD2 (6 bases). Trimming stripped 4 bases from V and 8 bases from J, with 18 bases between. The CDR3 runs 15 residues. Germline CDR1 is LNHDA and CDR2 is SQIVND (reference sequence). The CDR3 loop is CASSTGLSQGDEQFF. In DNA form, the CDR3 reads TGTGCCAGTAGTACGGGACTCTCCCAGGGCGATGAGCAGTTCTTC.

The rearrangement joins TRBV27 to TRBJ2-1, with D uncertain. Germline loops: CDR1 MNHEY, CDR2 SMNVEV (reference sequence). CDR3 length: 14 residues. V was clipped by 3 bases and J by 4 bases, with 10 bases between them. Written as DNA, the CDR3 is TGTGCCAGCAGTTTGCTGGTCCGATACAATGAGCAGTTCTTC. Residues: CASSLLVRYNEQFF.

A single count supports this clone. The chain carries TRBV11-2 and TRBJ1-2; D uncertain. The CDR3 extends over 14 amino acids. Germline-derived CDR1 and CDR2 are SGHAT and FQNNGV. Trimming stripped 3 bases from V and 5 bases from J, with 13 bases between. DNA for the CDR3: TGTGCCAGCAGCTTGGGCATCGGAGCTTATGGCTACACCTTC. Translated: CASSLGIGAYGYTF.

CDR3 DNA: TGTGCCAGCAGCTTAGGTCCACAGAACACTGAAGCTTTCTTT. It specifies CASSLGPQNTEAFF. The chain joins TRBV7-8 to TRBJ1-1; D is unclear. Germline V gives CDR1 SGHVS, CDR2 FQNEAQ. The CDR3 consists of 14 residues. V shed 1 base and J shed 1 base, with 7 bases lying between them.

Here the CDR3 reads CASSSAGSGSPLHF. Written as DNA, the CDR3 is TGTGCCAGCAGTTCGGCGGGGTCGGGATCACCCCTCCACTTT. This sequence joins TRBV6-5 and TRBJ1-6, with D unresolved. This CDR3 contains 14 residues. Germline CDR1 is MNHEY and CDR2 is SVGAGI. Trimming took off 4 bases at V and 10 bases at J, with 14 bases between the two ends.

The chain recombines TRBV27 with TRBJ2-1; 10 nucleotides align to TRBD1. Germline V CDR1 and CDR2: MNHEY, SMNVEV (reference sequence). V dropped 5 bases and J dropped 5; count of bases not matched to a gene: 9. This CDR3 is built from 16 residues. The DNA for the CDR3 is TGTGCCAGCAGTAGGGAGGGACAGGGGTCCCACAATGAGCAGTTCTTC. Residues: CASSREGQGSHNEQFF.

The chain carries TRBV6-6 and TRBJ2-3, with TRBD2 as a possible D gene (6 bases). From germline, CDR1 is MNHNY and CDR2 SVGAGI (reference sequence). V was shortened by 4 bases and J by 3 bases, with 11 bases between the two germline ends. The CDR3 extends over 14 amino acids. The CDR3 region has the DNA TGTGCCAGCAGTTTGGCGGGGATAACAGATACGCAGTATTTT. Translating gives CASSLAGITDTQYF.

This clone was seen a few times. V is TRBV28 and J is TRBJ1-2; possibly TRBD1 for D (5 bases). This CDR3 region has 14 residues. CDR1 is MDHEN, CDR2 SYDVKM, per germline. V dropped 5 bases and J dropped 0 bases, with 10 bases sitting between them. The CDR3 region has the DNA TGTGCCAGCAGTGTAGACAGAACTAACTATGGCTACACCTTC. Its protein is CASSVDRTNYGYTF.

The V gene is TRBV7-3, the J gene TRBJ2-2; tentative D call: TRBD2 (5 bases). CDR3 length equals 12 residues. The V end lost 6 bases, the J end lost 7 bases, and 9 bases lay between the germline ends. Germline CDR1 SGHTA, CDR2 FQGTGA. The DNA of the CDR3 is TGTGCCAGCAGTCAACGGGGCGGGGAGCTGTTTTTT. Translating it yields CASSQRGGELFF.

The V call is TRBV19, the J call TRBJ2-1, with D maybe TRBD1 (5 bases). The germline CDR1 and CDR2 sequences are LNHDA and SQIVND (reference sequence). The V gene lost 1 base and the J gene lost 0 bases, with 7 bases spanning the gap. CDR3 length equals 15 residues. The CDR3 DNA reads as TGTGCCAGTAGTATAGCAGGGAACTCCTACAATGAGCAGTTCTTC. Protein: CASSIAGNSYNEQFF.